A single sample gave rise to the 19 T cell receptor beta chains below, sequenced in a study of beta chain features in type 1 diabetes. TCRB transcripts that were expressed got sequenced, as all of the isolated RNA had been reverse transcribed. Data came from immunoSEQ multiplex PCR; TCRdb stores just in-frame clones and leaves some out. The sample holds about 250,000 clones, over 12% seen once. Specimen: naive CD4+ T cells from blood. Receptor source: a middle-aged woman in good health.

This clone was seen ten or more times. This chain links TRBV10-3 with TRBJ2-5, with D perhaps TRBD2 (6 bases). The CDR3 consists of 11 residues. Germline CDR1 is ENHRY and CDR2 is SYGVKD. Trimming left V 7 bases short and J 3 bases short, with 6 bases between. The CDR3 protein is CAIKREETQYF. CDR3 coding DNA: TGTGCCATCAAGCGGGAAGAGACCCAGTACTTC.

The gene calls are TRBV21-1 and TRBJ2-7; the table's D call of TRBD2 was not tested on the DNA. TRBV21-1 is noted as a pseudogene. The CDR3 loop spans 17 amino acids. CDR3 sequence: CASSKVLSEQCSYEQYF. CDR3 DNA sequence: TGTGCCAGCAGCAAAGTTCTTAGCGAACAGTGCTCCTACGAGCAGTACTTC.

The genes are TRBV5-1 and TRBJ2-3, with 14 nucleotides matching TRBD2. Looked up from germline, CDR1 is SGHRS and CDR2 is YFSETQ. CDR3 length: 17 amino acids. With 4 bases clipped from V and 6 bases from J, the junction kept 10 bases outside the gene matches. CDR3 region: CASSPSPTSGGADTQYF. For the CDR3, the DNA is TGCGCCAGCAGCCCATCACCGACTAGCGGGGGGGCTGATACGCAGTATTTT. The full variable domain, its missing parts supplied by reference TRBV5-1 and TRBJ2-3, is KAGVTQTPRYLIKTRGQQVTLSCSPISGHRSVSWYQQTPGQGLQFLFEYFSETQRNKGNFPGRFSGRQFSNSRSEMNVSTLELGDSALYLCASSPSPTSGGADTQYFGPGTRLTVL.

This clone was seen a few times. V is TRBV4-1 and J is TRBJ1-1; a weak D match, TRBD1 (6 bases). The CDR3 runs 13 residues. The germline CDR1 and CDR2 sequences are MGHRA and YSYEKL. Between the trimmed V and J ends, which lost 4 bases and 3 bases, there was a span of 9 bases. The CDR3 sequence is CASSPRQDTEAFF. CDR3 nucleotides: TGCGCCAGCAGCCCACGACAGGACACTGAAGCTTTCTTT.

The chain recombines TRBV19 with TRBJ1-5, with D perhaps TRBD1 (5 bases). Deletions cut 3 bases from V and 1 base from J, with 10 bases between. Germline CDR1 LNHDA, CDR2 SQIVND (reference sequence). The CDR3 has 15 amino acids. This chain's CDR3 is CASSMRQGSNQPQHF. In DNA form, the CDR3 reads TGTGCCAGTAGTATGCGGCAGGGAAGCAATCAGCCCCAGCATTTT.

This clone was found a few times. The chain couples TRBV18 to TRBJ2-1; weak D call: TRBD2 (6 bases). This CDR3 contains 15 residues. Germline V CDR1 and CDR2: KGHSH, LQKENI. V was cut by 4 bases and J by 1 base, with 11 bases left in between. The CDR3 region is CASSRDSGSYNEQFF. The DNA of the CDR3 is TGTGCCAGCTCACGGGACTCTGGTTCCTACAATGAGCAGTTCTTC.

The chain recombines TRBV7-8 with TRBJ2-7; D remains ambiguous. The CDR3 spans 12 residues. V lost 2 bases and J 6 bases, leaving 8 bases between the germline ends. Germline V lookup: CDR1 SGHVS, CDR2 FQNEAQ. CDR3 sequence: CASSLSSGEQYF. The CDR3 nucleotides read TGTGCCAGCAGCTTATCATCCGGCGAGCAGTACTTC.

This clone showed up just a few times. The chain links TRBV7-2 to TRBJ2-2; tentatively, D is TRBD1 (6 bases). V lost 1 base and J lost 7, with 13 bases in between. In germline, CDR1 is SGHTA, CDR2 FQGNSA. The CDR3 sequence is 15 residues long. DNA of the CDR3: TGTGCCAGCAGCTTAGAGCTCCAGGGGCGCGGGGAGCTGTTTTTT. It yields the protein CASSLELQGRGELFF.

This clone has only a few counts. This chain links TRBV19 with TRBJ2-7, with a possible D match to TRBD2 (5 bases). CDR3 size: 12 residues. With 3 bases removed from V and 6 bases from J, the gap between germline ends came to 9 bases. Per the germline V gene, CDR1 is LNHDA and CDR2 is SQIVND (reference sequence). As DNA, the CDR3 is TGTGCCAGTAGTATCGGGGATCGCGAGCAGTACTTC. Protein: CASSIGDREQYF. Supplemented by reference TRBV19 and TRBJ2-7, the full variable domain reads DGGITQSPKYLFRKEGQNVTLSCEQNLNHDAMYWYRQDPGQGLRLIYYSQIVNDFQKGDIAEGYSVSREKKESFPLTVTSAQKNPTAFYLCASSIGDREQYFGPGTRLTVT.

This clone came up a few times. V is TRBV5-4 and J is TRBJ2-7; 12 bases are a match to TRBD2. Losses at the gene ends were 3 bases for V and 4 bases for J; bases not matched to a gene: 8. The germline CDR1 and CDR2 sequences are SGHNT and YYREEE (reference sequence). CDR3 length: 16 amino acids. The CDR3 reads CASSSRRTSGEYEQYF. CDR3 coding DNA: TGTGCCAGCAGCTCCCGTCGGACTAGCGGGGAATACGAGCAGTACTTC.

This clone was observed a handful of times. The chain uses TRBV4-2 and TRBJ2-1; 12 bases are a match to TRBD2. The germline gives CDR1 LGHNA, CDR2 YNFKEQ. The CDR3 covers 19 residues. V lost 1 base to trimming and J lost 5 bases; unmatched junction nucleotides: 12. CDR3 coding DNA: TGTGCCAGCAGCCAAGGACCCATCCCCGGACTAGCGGGAAACAATGAGCAGTTCTTC. Translation: CASSQGPIPGLAGNNEQFF.

This chain joins TRBV5-6 and TRBJ1-2, with 8 bases fitting TRBD1. There are 13 residues in the CDR3. V was pared by 4 bases and J by 2 bases, with 1 base of the junction left unmatched. CDR1 and CDR2 (germline): SGHDT, YYEEEE. The CDR3 protein is CASSPGGNYGYTF. In DNA, the CDR3 is TGTGCCAGCAGCCCAGGGGGCAACTATGGCTACACCTTC.

This clone appeared many times. This chain connects TRBV29-1 to TRBJ2-5; 9 bases are shared with TRBD1. The ends lost 5 bases at V and 3 bases at J; junction bases unmatched: 1. The CDR3 sequence is 12 residues long. The germline gives CDR1 SQVTM, CDR2 ANQGSEA. In DNA, the CDR3 is TGCAGCGTTCGGACAGGGGAAGAGACCCAGTACTTC. It codes for CSVRTGEETQYF.

The V gene is TRBV6-6, the J gene TRBJ2-3, with TRBD1 matching 10 bases. The length of the CDR3 is 14 residues. V lost 7 bases and J lost 3; bases outside the gene matches: 4. Germline V gene data show CDR1 as MNHNY and CDR2 as SVGAGI (reference sequence). The chain's CDR3 is CASTKGQGTDTQYF. DNA for the CDR3: TGTGCCAGCACCAAGGGACAGGGGACAGATACGCAGTATTTT.

J is TRBJ2-1 and V is TRBV4-2, with TRBD1 matching over 8 bases. Trimming cost V 4 bases and J 5 bases; bases outside gene matches: 1. Germline CDR1 reads LGHNA; CDR2 reads YNFKEQ. This CDR3 has 13 residues. The chain's CDR3 is CASSPGQDNEQFF. The CDR3 region has the DNA TGTGCCAGCAGCCCGGGACAGGACAATGAGCAGTTCTTC.

This clone was counted a few times. The chain recombines TRBV5-4 with TRBJ1-2; 8 nucleotides line up with TRBD1. From germline, CDR1 is SGHNT and CDR2 YYREEE (reference sequence). This CDR3 region has 14 residues. V gave up 3 bases and J gave up 3 bases; unmatched junction bases: 4. CDR3 residues: CASSSGQGYYGYTF. For the CDR3, the DNA is TGTGCCAGCAGCTCCGGACAGGGTTACTATGGCTACACCTTC.

This clone has more than one count but fewer than ten. V and J are TRBV5-4 and TRBJ1-2; no firm D call. The CDR3 length is 16 residues. The germline V gene has CDR1 SGHNT and CDR2 YYREEE (reference sequence). The V gene lost 5 bases and the J gene lost 4 bases, with 21 bases spanning the gap. In DNA, the CDR3 is TGTGCCAGCAGAATGACCGGCGGACTGAGGCCCTATGGCTACACCTTC. Its translation is CASRMTGGLRPYGYTF.

This clone was counted a few times. The chain couples TRBV5-1 to TRBJ1-1; D not resolved. The CDR3 covers 14 residues. CDR1 and CDR2 from the germline V gene are SGHRS and YFSETQ. Trimming took off 1 base at V and 0 bases at J, with 7 bases between the two ends. Written as DNA, the CDR3 is TGCGCCAGCAGCTTGTACGGAGTGAACACTGAAGCTTTCTTT. It encodes CASSLYGVNTEAFF.

This clone has a handful of counts. V gene TRBV18 combines with J gene TRBJ1-1; D uncertain. Germline V gives CDR1 KGHSH, CDR2 LQKENI. V was trimmed by 5 bases and J by 3 bases, leaving 16 bases between them. The CDR3 sequence is 15 residues long. As DNA, the CDR3 is TGTGCCAGCTCAGTGATAGGACCGAGGGACACTGAAGCTTTCTTT. Its protein product is CASSVIGPRDTEAFF.